These 17 T cell receptor beta chains originate from one sample sequenced in a study of early T cells in non-severe SARS-CoV-2 infection. Each CDR3 protein is one row after TCRdb ran MiXCR on the 5' RACE reads. There are about 110,000 distinct CDR3 sequences in the sample; 11% occur only once, and 7.6% lies in the top ten. Sequences were obtained from whole blood. These receptors were collected from an adult who was a healthcare worker with PCR-confirmed SARS-CoV-2 infection or an uninfected control (not recorded which).

This clonotype came up a few times. V and J are TRBV7-2 and TRBJ2-3; possible D gene TRBD2, 6 bases. The CDR3 consists of 14 residues. V dropped 4 bases and J dropped 2 bases, with 10 bases sitting between them. Germline CDR1 and CDR2: SGHTA and FQGNSA. This chain's CDR3 is CASSYGTLTDTQYF. The CDR3 DNA reads as TGTGCCAGCAGCTACGGGACTCTCACAGATACGCAGTATTTT. Based on the CDR3 plus reference TRBV7-2 and TRBJ2-3, the full variable domain is GAGVSQSPSNKVTEKGKDVELRCDPISGHTALYWYRQSLGQGLEFLIYFQGNSAPDKSGLPSDRFSAERTGGSVSTLTIQRTQQEDSAVYLCASSYGTLTDTQYFGPGTRLTVL.

The rearrangement links TRBV19 to TRBJ2-5; D not resolved. V dropped 4 bases and J dropped 3 bases, with 3 bases sitting between them. Germline V gives CDR1 LNHDA, CDR2 SQIVND (reference sequence). The CDR3 is 11 amino acids. The CDR3 protein is CASSKEETQYF. The CDR3 nucleotides are TGTGCCAGTAGTAAGGAAGAGACCCAGTACTTC.

This clonotype was picked up many times. The chain has TRBV29-1 and TRBJ2-1; TRBD2 matches 10 bases. J lost 7 bases, V lost 4 bases, and 7 bases had no gene match. The CDR3 is 14 amino acids. Germline V gene lookup returns CDR1 SQVTM and CDR2 ANQGSEA. Here the CDR3 reads CSVVRLAGDNEQFF. The CDR3 DNA is TGCAGCGTTGTGCGTCTAGCGGGAGATAATGAGCAGTTCTTC.

The sample holds many counts of this clonotype. The genes are TRBV12-3 or TRBV12-4 and TRBJ1-2; 9 bases line up with TRBD1. V trimming: 4 bases; J trimming: 2 bases; junction bases outside the gene matches: 8. The CDR3 contains 16 residues. The CDR3 coding sequence is TGTGCCAGCAGTTCCCAAGGGACAGGGAGCAACTATGGCTACACCTTC. This translates into CASSSQGTGSNYGYTF.

This clonotype was counted ten times or more. The chain is built from TRBV20-1 and TRBJ2-1, with D tentatively TRBD2 (5 bases). V gave up 4 bases and J gave up 5 bases, with 15 bases separating them. CDR3 size: 14 residues. The germline V gene encodes CDR1 DFQATT and CDR2 SNEGSKA (reference sequence). The CDR3: CSANEEEPHNEQFF. The CDR3 bases are TGCAGTGCTAACGAGGAGGAGCCCCACAATGAGCAGTTCTTC.

This clonotype was counted at least ten times. In DNA, the CDR3 is TGTGCCAGCAGTTTGACAGCCTTCTACGAGCAGTACTTC. This sequence encodes CASSLTAFYEQYF. The genes are TRBV12-3 or TRBV12-4 and TRBJ2-7, with D maybe TRBD1 (5 bases). V was cut by 3 bases and J by 3 bases, with 9 bases left in between. CDR3 length equals 13 residues.

This clonotype occurred many times. The chain is built from TRBV24-1 and TRBJ2-1; a weak D match, TRBD1 (6 bases). V lost 2 bases to trimming and J lost 5 bases, with 15 bases between them. CDR1 and CDR2 from the germline V gene are KGHDR and SFDVKD. The CDR3 has 16 amino acids. The CDR3 region has the DNA TGTGCCACCAGTGATTACTCCCGGGACAACGACAATGAGCAGTTCTTC. Translating it yields CATSDYSRDNDNEQFF.

This clonotype was found many times. The chain recombines TRBV6-2 or TRBV6-3 with TRBJ2-7; 8 bases align to TRBD2. V trimming: 2 bases; J trimming: 2 bases; junction bases outside the gene matches: 5. Looked up from germline, CDR1 is MNHEY and CDR2 is SVGEGT. The CDR3 is 15 residues long. CDR3 sequence reads: CASSYGSGRAYEQYF. In nucleotides, the CDR3 is TGTGCCAGCAGTTACGGGTCCGGGAGGGCCTACGAGCAGTACTTC.

This clonotype was observed a few times. The chain employs TRBV12-3 or TRBV12-4 and TRBJ1-1; TRBD1 might be the D (6 bases). There are 12 residues in the CDR3. V shed 6 bases and J shed 6 bases, with 11 bases lying between them. CDR3 sequence reads: CASRYEGAEAFF. In DNA form, the CDR3 reads TGTGCCAGCAGGTATGAGGGGGCTGAAGCTTTCTTT.

This clonotype was observed at least ten times. V gene TRBV6-4 combines with J gene TRBJ2-2; 10 nucleotides align to TRBD2. The CDR3 covers 14 residues. Per the germline V gene, CDR1 is MRHNA and CDR2 is SNTAGT. V lost 5 bases and J lost 6; bases outside the gene matches: 3. The CDR3 DNA reads TGTGCCAGCAGTCTAGCGGGAGAGGCCGGGGAGCTGTTTTTT. Its protein is CASSLAGEAGELFF.

This clonotype was detected only a few times. This chain joins TRBV7-9 and TRBJ1-1, with D perhaps matching TRBD1 (5 bases). Germline CDR1 reads SEHNR; CDR2 reads FQNEAQ (reference sequence). This CDR3 has 14 amino acids. V was pared by 5 bases and J by 4 bases, with 14 bases between. DNA of the CDR3: TGTGCCAGCAGCCCCATGGGGGGAGTCACTGAAGCTTTCTTT. It specifies CASSPMGGVTEAFF.

This clonotype showed up just a few times. The chain has TRBV7-9 and TRBJ1-1; the D gene is possibly TRBD1 (5 bases). Germline assignment: CDR1 SEHNR and CDR2 FQNEAQ (reference sequence). V was trimmed by 0 bases and J by 0 bases, leaving 17 bases between them. There are 18 residues in the CDR3. The DNA for the CDR3 is TGTGCCAGCAGCTTAGCCGGGACCCATAGGGGAATGAACACTGAAGCTTTCTTT. Translated: CASSLAGTHRGMNTEAFF.

In its sample, this clonotype was seen a few times. This chain joins TRBV20-1 and TRBJ1-1; D possibly corresponds to TRBD1 (6 bases). Trimming left V 6 bases short and J 3 bases short, with 14 bases between. This CDR3 has 13 residues. CDR1 and CDR2 from the germline V gene are DFQATT and SNEGSKA (reference sequence). CDR3 loop: CSAQPGAYTEAFF. The CDR3 DNA is TGCAGTGCGCAGCCAGGGGCCTACACTGAAGCTTTCTTT.

This clonotype was detected only a few times. J is TRBJ1-6 and V is TRBV3-1, with D tentatively TRBD1 (6 bases). V lost 1 base and J lost 7, with 11 bases in between. The CDR3 runs 15 residues. The germline V gene encodes CDR1 LGHDT and CDR2 YNNKEL (reference sequence). The CDR3 spells CASSQVAGANSPLHF. CDR3 bases: TGTGCCAGCAGCCAAGTTGCAGGGGCAAATTCACCCCTCCACTTT.

The rearrangement links TRBV4-1 to TRBJ1-1, with D unclear. CDR1 MGHRA and CDR2 YSYEKL come from the germline V gene. V gave up 0 bases and J gave up 4 bases, with 18 bases separating them. This CDR3 has 17 amino acids. DNA of the CDR3: TGCGCCAGCAGCCAAGATTCGTCAGGCATGGGGATCACTGAAGCTTTCTTT. It yields the protein CASSQDSSGMGITEAFF.

This clonotype was recorded at least ten times. The chain is built from TRBV11-2 and TRBJ2-2; D uncertain. Trimming left V 1 base short and J 6 bases short, with 3 bases between. This CDR3 is 12 amino acids long. CDR1 and CDR2 from the germline V gene are SGHAT and FQNNGV. CDR3 region: CASSLGAGELFF. The DNA for the CDR3 is TGTGCCAGCAGCTTAGGTGCCGGGGAGCTGTTTTTT.

The CDR3 region has the DNA TGTGCCAGCAGCGCCCAGGGAGCCTACGAGCAGTACTTC. It translates to CASSAQGAYEQYF. This chain joins TRBV9 and TRBJ2-7; D possibly matches TRBD1 or TRBD2 (5 bases each). The CDR3 sequence is 13 residues long. CDR1 SGDLS and CDR2 YYNGEE come from the germline V gene. Trimming left V 3 bases short and J 2 bases short, with 9 bases between.